This TCR beta chain is from a study of T cell responses to AZD1222 COVID-19 vaccine. Trimming pared 1 base from V and 4 bases from J, leaving 14 bases between. The CDR3 has 16 residues. The germline V gene has CDR1 SGHRS and CDR2 YFSETQ. The data were produced by immunoSEQ multiplex PCR, yet TCRdb's version contains in-frame clones alone and is incomplete. The table records over 110,000 clones, more than 90% of them present only once. The source material was peripheral blood, sampled on day 0 of AZD1222 vaccination. The chain couples TRBV5-1 to TRBJ2-2; maybe TRBD1 (5 bases). The receptor's source is an adult in good health. CDR3 sequence reads: CASSLYVDRGTGELFF. The CDR3 nucleotides are TGCGCCAGCAGCTTGTACGTGGATAGGGGCACCGGGGAGCTGTTTTTT. Full variable domain (remainder filled in from reference TRBV5-1 and TRBJ2-2): KAGVTQTPRYLIKTRGQQVTLSCSPISGHRSVSWYQQTPGQGLQFLFEYFSETQRNKGNFPGRFSGRQFSNSRSEMNVSTLELGDSALYLCASSLYVDRGTGELFFGEGSRLTVL.